This TCR beta chain was captured in a study of identical twins. One entry per CDR3 protein results from TCRdb running MiXCR on the 5' RACE reads. The repertoire has fewer than 550,000 distinct CDR3 sequences, roughly 15% of them found once; the top ten carry roughly 0.44%. A further study also used this sample, focusing on yellow fever vaccine responses in identical twins.

The sequenced material came from CD4+ T cells sorted from blood. The TCR originated in a woman in her late teens or twenties in good health.

The DNA for the CDR3 is TGCGCCAGCAGCTTGGCCTCACCCGGTGCCCACGAGCAGTACTTC. Encoded protein: CASSLASPGAHEQYF. This chain connects TRBV5-1 to TRBJ2-7; no clear D gene. Trimming shortened V by 0 bases and J by 5 bases, and 15 bases separated the two germline ends. The CDR3 is made up of 15 amino acids. CDR1 is SGHRS and CDR2 is YFSETQ in the germline V gene.